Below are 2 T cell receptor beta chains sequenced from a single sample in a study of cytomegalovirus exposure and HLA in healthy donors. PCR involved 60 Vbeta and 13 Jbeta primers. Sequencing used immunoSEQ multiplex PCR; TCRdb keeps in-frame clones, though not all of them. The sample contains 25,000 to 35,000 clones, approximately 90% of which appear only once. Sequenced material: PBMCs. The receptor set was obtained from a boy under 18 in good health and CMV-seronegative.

Written as DNA, the CDR3 is TGTGCCAGCAGCTTAGCCCCAGGGGGCTTCACCGGGGAGCTGTTTTTT. Translated: CASSLAPGGFTGELFF. The chain combines TRBV7-8 with TRBJ2-2, with 8 nucleotides matching TRBD1. In germline, CDR1 is SGHVS, CDR2 FQNEAQ. The V gene end was trimmed by 0 bases and the J gene end by 4 bases; junction bases not matched to a gene: 4. The CDR3 totals 16 residues.

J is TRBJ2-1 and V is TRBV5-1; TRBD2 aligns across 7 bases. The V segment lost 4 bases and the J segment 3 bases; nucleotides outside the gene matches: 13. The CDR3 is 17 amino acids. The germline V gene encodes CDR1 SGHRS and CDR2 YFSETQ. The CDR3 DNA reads TGCGCCAGCAGCCCCGGGCCCATGGGGGGGGTCTACAATGAGCAGTTCTTC. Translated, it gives CASSPGPMGGVYNEQFF.